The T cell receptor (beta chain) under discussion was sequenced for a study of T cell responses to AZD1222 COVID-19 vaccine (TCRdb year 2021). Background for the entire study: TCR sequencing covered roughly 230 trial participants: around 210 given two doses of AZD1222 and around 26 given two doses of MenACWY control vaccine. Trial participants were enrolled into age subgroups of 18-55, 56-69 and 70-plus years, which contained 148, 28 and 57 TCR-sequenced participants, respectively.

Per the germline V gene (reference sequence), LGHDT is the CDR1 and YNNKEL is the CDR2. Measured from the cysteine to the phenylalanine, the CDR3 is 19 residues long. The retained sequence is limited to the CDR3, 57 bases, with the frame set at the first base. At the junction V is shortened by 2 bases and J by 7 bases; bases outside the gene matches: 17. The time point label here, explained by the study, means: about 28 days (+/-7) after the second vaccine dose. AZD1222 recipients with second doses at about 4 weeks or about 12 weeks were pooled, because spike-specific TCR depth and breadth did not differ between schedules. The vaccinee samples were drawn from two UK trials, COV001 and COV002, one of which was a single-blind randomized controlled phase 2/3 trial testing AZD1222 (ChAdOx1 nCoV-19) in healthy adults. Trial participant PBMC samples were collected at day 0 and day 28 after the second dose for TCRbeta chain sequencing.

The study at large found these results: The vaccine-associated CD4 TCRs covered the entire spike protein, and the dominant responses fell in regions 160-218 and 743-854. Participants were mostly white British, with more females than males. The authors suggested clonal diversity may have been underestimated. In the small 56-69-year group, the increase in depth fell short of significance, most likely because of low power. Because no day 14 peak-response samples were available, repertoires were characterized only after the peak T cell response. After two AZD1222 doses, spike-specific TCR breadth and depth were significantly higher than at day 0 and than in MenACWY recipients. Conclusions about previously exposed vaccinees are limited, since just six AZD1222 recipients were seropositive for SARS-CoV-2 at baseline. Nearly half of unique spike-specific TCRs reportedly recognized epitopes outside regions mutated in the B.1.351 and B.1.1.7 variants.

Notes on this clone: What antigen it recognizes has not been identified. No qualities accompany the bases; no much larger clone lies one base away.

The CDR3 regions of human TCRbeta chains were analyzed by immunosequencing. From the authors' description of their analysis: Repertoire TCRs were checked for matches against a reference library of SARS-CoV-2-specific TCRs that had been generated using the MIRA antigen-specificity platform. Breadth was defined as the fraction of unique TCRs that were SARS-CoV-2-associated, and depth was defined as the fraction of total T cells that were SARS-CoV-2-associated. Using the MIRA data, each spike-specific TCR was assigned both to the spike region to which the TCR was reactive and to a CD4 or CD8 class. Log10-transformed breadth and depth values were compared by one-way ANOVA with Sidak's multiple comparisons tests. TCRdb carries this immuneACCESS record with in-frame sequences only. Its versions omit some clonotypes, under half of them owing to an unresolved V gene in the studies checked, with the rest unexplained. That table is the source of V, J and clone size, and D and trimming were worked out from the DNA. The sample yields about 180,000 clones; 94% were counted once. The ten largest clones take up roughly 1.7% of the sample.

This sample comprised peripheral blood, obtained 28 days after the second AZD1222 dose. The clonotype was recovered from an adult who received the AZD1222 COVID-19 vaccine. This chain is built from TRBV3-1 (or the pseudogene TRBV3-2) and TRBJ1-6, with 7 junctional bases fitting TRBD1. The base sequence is TGTGCCAGCAGCCAACTCGTGGGGGGCACCGGGACAGAGAATTCACCCCTCCACTTT. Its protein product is CASSQLVGGTGTENSPLHF.